This TCR beta chain was found in a study of shared clonotypes between healthy human individuals. Study-level results: Blood alone was sampled, and tissue repertoires likely differ. The sharing of approximately 4.6% of naive CD4 clonotypes was seen across several donors.

In the case of this clone: The antigen is undetermined.

Trimming pared 0 bases from V and 4 bases from J, leaving 12 bases between. Germline CDR1 is MGHRA and CDR2 is YSYEKL. The CDR3 is 15 amino acids. Several immunoSEQ plates received, in even portions, the genomic DNA of each subset. The protocol was immunoSEQ multiplex PCR, while the TCRdb copy is restricted to in-frame clones and leaves out a portion. The repertoire includes more than 2 million clones, 85% to 95% of them detected once, and 0.13% sits in the top ten. The chain joins TRBV4-1 to TRBJ1-1, with D possibly being TRBD1 (6 bases). Sample: naive CD4+ T cells sorted from blood. The sample's subset: CD45RA+ positively selected. The TCR sequence derives from a man aged 18 to 30 in good health. CDR3: CASSQDQTGPTEAFF. For the CDR3, the DNA is TGCGCCAGCAGCCAAGATCAAACAGGGCCCACTGAAGCTTTCTTT.